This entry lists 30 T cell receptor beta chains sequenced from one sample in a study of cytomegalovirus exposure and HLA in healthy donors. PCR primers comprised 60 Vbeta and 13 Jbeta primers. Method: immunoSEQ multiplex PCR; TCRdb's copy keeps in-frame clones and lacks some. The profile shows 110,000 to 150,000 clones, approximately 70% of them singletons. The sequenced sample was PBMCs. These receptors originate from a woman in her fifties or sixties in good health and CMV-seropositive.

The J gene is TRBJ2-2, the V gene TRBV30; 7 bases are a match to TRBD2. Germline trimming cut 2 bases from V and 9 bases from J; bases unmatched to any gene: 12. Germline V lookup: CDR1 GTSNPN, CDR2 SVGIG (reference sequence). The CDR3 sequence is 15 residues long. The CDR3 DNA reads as TGTGCCTGGAGTCCTAGCGGAGGCGGGATTAGGGAGCTGTTTTTT. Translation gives CAWSPSGGGIRELFF.

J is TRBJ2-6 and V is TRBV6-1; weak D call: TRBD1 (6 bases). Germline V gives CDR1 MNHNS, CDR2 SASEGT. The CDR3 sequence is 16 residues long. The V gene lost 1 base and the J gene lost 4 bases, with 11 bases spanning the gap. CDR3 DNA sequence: TGTGCCAGCAGTGAAGAATGGGGGCTCGGGGCCAACGTCCTGACTTTC. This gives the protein CASSEEWGLGANVLTF.

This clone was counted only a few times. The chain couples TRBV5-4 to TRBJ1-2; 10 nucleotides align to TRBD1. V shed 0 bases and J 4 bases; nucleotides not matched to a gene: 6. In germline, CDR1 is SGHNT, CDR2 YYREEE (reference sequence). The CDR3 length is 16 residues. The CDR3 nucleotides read TGTGCCAGCAGCTTGGGGACAGGGGGATCTTTCTATGGCTACACCTTC. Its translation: CASSLGTGGSFYGYTF.

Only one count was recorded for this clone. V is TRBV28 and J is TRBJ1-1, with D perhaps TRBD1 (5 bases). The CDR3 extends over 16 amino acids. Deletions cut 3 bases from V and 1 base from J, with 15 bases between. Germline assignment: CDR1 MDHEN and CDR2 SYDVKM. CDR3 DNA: TGTGCCAGCAGTTTCGGGTCAGGGCCTGCGAACACTGAAGCTTTCTTT. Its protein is CASSFGSGPANTEAFF.

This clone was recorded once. The CDR3 loop is CASSVGGLVNTGELFF. As DNA, the CDR3 is TGTGCCAGCAGCGTAGGCGGGTTGGTGAACACCGGGGAGCTGTTTTTT. This chain links TRBV9 with TRBJ2-2; D is perhaps TRBD2 (5 bases). The CDR3 is made up of 16 amino acids. V lost 0 bases and J lost 1, with 10 bases in between. Germline V gene lookup returns CDR1 SGDLS and CDR2 YYNGEE.

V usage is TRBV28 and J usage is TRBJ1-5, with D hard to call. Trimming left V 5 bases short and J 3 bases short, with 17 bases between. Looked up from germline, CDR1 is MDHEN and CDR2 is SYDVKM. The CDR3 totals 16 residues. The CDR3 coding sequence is TGTGCCAGCAGTCTACCTGGTTTTTACGACAATCAGCCCCAGCATTTT. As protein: CASSLPGFYDNQPQHF.

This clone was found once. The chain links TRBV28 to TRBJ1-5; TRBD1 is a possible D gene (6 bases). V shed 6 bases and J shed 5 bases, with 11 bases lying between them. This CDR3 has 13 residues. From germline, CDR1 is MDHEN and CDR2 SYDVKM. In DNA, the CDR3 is TGTGCCAGCAGGCAAACAGGGTATCAGCCCCAGCATTTT. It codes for CASRQTGYQPQHF.

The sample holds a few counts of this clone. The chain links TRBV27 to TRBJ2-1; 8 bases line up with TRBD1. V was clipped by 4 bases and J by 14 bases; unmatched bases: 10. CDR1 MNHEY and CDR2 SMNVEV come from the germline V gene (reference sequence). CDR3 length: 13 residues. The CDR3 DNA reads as TGTGCCAGCAGTTCAATCGGACAGGGAAAAAAGTTCTTC. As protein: CASSSIGQGKKFF.

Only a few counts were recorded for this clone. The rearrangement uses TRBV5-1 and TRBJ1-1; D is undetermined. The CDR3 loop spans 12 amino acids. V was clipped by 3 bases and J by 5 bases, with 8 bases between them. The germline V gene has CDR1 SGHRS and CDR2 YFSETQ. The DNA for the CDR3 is TGCGCCAGCAGCTCAGCAGGAACTGAAGCTTTCTTT. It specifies CASSSAGTEAFF.

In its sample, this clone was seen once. The CDR3 loop is CATSRDPGGNQPQHF. DNA for the CDR3: TGTGCCACCAGCAGAGATCCGGGGGGAAATCAGCCCCAGCATTTT. V and J are TRBV15 and TRBJ1-5; maybe TRBD1 (5 bases). Trimming took 0 bases from V and 4 from J, leaving 10 bases between them. CDR1 LNHNV and CDR2 YYDKDF come from the germline V gene (reference sequence). The CDR3 is 15 residues long.

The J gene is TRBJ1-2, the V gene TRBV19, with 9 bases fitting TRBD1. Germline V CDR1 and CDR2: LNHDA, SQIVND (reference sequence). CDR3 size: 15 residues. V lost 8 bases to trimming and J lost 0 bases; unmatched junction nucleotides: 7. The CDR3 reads CASSGTGPPNYGYTF. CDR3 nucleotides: TGTGCCAGTTCCGGGACAGGGCCCCCTAACTATGGCTACACCTTC.

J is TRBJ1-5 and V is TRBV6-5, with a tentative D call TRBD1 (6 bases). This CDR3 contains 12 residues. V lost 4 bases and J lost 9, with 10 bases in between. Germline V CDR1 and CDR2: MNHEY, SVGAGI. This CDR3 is CASSSGVGPQHF. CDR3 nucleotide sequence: TGTGCCAGCAGTTCAGGGGTTGGGCCCCAGCATTTT.

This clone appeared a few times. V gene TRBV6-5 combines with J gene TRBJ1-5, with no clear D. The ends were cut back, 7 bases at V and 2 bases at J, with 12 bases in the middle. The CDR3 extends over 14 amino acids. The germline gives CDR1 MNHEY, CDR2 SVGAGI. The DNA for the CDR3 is TGTGCCAGCACCCGGTTCCAGGGCAATCAGCCCCAGCATTTT. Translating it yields CASTRFQGNQPQHF.

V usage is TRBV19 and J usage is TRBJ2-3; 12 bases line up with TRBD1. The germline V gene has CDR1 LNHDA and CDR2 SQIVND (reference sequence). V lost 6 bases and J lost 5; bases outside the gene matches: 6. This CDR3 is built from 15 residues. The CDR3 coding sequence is TGTGCCAGTAGAGACCGGGACAGGGGGCGAGATACGCAGTATTTT. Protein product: CASRDRDRGRDTQYF.

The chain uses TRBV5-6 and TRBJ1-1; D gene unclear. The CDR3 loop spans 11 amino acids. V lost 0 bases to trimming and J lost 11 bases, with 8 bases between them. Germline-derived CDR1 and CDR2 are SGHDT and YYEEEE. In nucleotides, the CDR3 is TGTGCCAGCAGCTTGGGCCCCGAGGCTTTCTTT. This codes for CASSLGPEAFF. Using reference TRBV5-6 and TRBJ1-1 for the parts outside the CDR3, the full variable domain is DAGVTQSPTHLIKTRGQQVTLRCSPKSGHDTVSWYQQALGQGPQFIFQYYEEEERQRGNFPDRFSGHQFPNYSSELNVNALLLGDSALYLCASSLGPEAFFGQGTRLTVV.

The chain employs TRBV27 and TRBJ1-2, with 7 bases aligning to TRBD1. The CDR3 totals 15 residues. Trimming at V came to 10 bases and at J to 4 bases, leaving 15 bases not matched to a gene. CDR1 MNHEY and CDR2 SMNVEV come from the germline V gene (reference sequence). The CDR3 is CATQPNRGSFYGYTF. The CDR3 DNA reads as TGTGCCACCCAACCTAACAGGGGAAGCTTCTATGGCTACACCTTC.

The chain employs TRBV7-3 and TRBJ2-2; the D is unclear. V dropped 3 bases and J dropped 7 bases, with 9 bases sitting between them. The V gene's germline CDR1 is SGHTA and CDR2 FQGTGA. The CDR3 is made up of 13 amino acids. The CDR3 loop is CASSFTPNGELFF. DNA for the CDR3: TGTGCCAGCAGCTTTACCCCTAACGGGGAGCTGTTTTTT.

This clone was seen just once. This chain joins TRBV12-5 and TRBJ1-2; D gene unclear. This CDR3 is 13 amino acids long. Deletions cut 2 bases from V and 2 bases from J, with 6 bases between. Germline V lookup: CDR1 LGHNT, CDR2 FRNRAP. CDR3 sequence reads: CASGLNGNYGYTF. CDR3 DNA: TGTGCTAGTGGTTTGAACGGGAACTATGGCTACACCTTC.

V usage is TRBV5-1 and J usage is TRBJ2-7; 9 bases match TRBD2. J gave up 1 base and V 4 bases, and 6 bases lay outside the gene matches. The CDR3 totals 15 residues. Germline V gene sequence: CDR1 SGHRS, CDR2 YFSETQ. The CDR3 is CASSGRTSASYEQYF. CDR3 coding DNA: TGCGCCAGCAGCGGCCGGACTAGCGCGTCCTACGAGCAGTACTTC. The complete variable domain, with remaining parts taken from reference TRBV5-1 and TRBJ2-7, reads KAGVTQTPRYLIKTRGQQVTLSCSPISGHRSVSWYQQTPGQGLQFLFEYFSETQRNKGNFPGRFSGRQFSNSRSEMNVSTLELGDSALYLCASSGRTSASYEQYFGPGTRLTVT.

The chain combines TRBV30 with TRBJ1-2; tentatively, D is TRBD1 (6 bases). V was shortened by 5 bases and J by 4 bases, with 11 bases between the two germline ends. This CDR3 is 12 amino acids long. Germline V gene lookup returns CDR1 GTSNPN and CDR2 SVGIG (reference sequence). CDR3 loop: CAWVPDSYGYTF. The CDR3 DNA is TGTGCCTGGGTTCCGGACAGCTATGGCTACACCTTC. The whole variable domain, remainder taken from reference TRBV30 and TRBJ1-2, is SQTIHQWPATLVQPVGSPLSLECTVEGTSNPNLYWYRQAAGRGLQLLFYSVGIGQISSEVPQNLSASRPQDRQFILSSKKLLLSDSGFYLCAWVPDSYGYTFGSGTRLTVV.

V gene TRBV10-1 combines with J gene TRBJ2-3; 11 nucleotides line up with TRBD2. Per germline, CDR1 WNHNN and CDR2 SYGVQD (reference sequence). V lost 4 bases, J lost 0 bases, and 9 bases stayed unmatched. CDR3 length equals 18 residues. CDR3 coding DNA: TGCGCCAGCAGTGCTGGGTCTAGCGGGAGGCCTAGCACAGATACGCAGTATTTT. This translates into CASSAGSSGRPSTDTQYF.

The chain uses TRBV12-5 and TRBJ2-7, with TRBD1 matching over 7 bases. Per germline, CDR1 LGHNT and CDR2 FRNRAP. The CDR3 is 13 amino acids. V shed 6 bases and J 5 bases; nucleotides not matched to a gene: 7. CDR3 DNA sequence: TGTGCTAGTGGAAGGGGGCTAGACAACGAGCAGTACTTC. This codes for CASGRGLDNEQYF. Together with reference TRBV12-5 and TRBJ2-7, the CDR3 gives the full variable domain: DARVTQTPRHKVTEMGQEVTMRCQPILGHNTVFWYRQTMMQGLELLAYFRNRAPLDDSGMPKDRFSAEMPDATLATLKIQPSEPRDSAVYFCASGRGLDNEQYFGPGTRLTVT.

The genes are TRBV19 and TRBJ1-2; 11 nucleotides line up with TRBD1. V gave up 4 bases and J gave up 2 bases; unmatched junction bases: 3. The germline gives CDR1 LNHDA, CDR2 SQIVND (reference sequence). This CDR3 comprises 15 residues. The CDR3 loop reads CASSTRDRGNYGYTF. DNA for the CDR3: TGTGCCAGTAGTACAAGGGACAGGGGGAACTATGGCTACACCTTC.

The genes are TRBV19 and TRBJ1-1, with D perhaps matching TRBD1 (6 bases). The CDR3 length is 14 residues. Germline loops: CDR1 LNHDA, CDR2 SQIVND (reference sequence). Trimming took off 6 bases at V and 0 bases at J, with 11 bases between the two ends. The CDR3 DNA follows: TGTGCCAGTAGCAGGGGTTCTGTGAACACTGAAGCTTTCTTT. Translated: CASSRGSVNTEAFF.

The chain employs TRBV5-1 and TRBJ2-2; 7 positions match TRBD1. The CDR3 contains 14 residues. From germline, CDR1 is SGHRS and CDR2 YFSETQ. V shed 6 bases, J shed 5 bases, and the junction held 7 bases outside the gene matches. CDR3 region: CASNPGQYTGELFF. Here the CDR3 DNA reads TGCGCCAGCAACCCGGGACAGTATACCGGGGAGCTGTTTTTT.

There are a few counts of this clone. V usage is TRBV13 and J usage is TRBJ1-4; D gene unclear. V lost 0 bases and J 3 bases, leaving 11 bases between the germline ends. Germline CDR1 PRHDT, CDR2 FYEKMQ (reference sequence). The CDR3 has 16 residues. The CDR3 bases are TGTGCCAGCAGCTTAGGTACGCGCGGGCCTAATGAAAAACTGTTTTTT. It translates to CASSLGTRGPNEKLFF.

CDR3 in DNA: TGTGCCACCAGGGGAGGGAATGATCAGCCCCAGCATTTT. Its translation is CATRGGNDQPQHF. The chain links TRBV6-5 to TRBJ1-5, with TRBD1 as a possible D gene (6 bases). The CDR3 spans 13 residues. From germline, CDR1 is MNHEY and CDR2 SVGAGI. V gave up 10 bases and J gave up 5 bases, with 15 bases separating them.

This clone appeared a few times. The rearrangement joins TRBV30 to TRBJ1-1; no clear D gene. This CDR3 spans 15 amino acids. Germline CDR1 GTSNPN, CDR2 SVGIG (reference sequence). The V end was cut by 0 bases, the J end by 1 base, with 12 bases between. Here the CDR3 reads CAWSVHSAGNTEAFF. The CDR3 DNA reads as TGTGCCTGGAGTGTACATTCGGCAGGGAACACTGAAGCTTTCTTT.

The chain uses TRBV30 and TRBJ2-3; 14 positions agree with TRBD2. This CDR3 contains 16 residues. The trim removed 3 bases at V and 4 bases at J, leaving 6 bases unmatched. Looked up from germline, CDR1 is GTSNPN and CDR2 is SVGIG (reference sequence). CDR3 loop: CAWSRGTSGSADTQYF. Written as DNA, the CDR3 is TGTGCCTGGAGCCGGGGGACTAGCGGGAGTGCAGATACGCAGTATTTT.

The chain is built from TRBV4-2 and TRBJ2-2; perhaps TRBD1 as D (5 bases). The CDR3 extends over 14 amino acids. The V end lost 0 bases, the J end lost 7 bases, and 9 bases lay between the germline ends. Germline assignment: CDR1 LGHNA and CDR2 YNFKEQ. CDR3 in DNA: TGTGCCAGCAGCCAAGAAAAGGGGAACGGGGAGCTGTTTTTT. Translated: CASSQEKGNGELFF.